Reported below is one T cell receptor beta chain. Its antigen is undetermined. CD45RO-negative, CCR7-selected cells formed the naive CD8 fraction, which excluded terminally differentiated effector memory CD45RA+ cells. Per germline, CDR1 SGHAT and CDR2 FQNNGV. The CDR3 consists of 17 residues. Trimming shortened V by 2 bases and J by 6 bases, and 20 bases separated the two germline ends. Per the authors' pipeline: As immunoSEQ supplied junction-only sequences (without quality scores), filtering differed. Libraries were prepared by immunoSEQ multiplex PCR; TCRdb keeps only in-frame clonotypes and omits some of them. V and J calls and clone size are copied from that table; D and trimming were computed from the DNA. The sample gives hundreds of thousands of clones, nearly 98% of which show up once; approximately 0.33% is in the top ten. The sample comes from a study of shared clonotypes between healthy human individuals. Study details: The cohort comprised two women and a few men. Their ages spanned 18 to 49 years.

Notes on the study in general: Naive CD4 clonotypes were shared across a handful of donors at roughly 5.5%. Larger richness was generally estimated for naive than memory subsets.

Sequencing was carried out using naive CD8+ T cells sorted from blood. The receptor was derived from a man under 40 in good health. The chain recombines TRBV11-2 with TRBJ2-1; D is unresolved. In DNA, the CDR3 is TGTGCCAGCAGCTTACAAGCGAGACGTGGCTATGGCAATGAGCAGTTCTTC. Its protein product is CASSLQARRGYGNEQFF.